Given below is one T cell receptor beta chain in context. The antigen it recognizes is unknown. No much larger clone exists at a distance of one base, and base qualities are not known. Sequencing relied on an Illumina HiSeq 2000. Multiplex PCR amplification was used to build the TCR beta chain libraries. High-throughput sequencing was used to analyze the amplified TCR beta chain products. In TCRdb, the public reads were trimmed at Q25 with fastp and aligned with MiXCR, with productive beta chains retained. Every CDR3 protein is listed once, alongside the most common genes and DNA of its rows. The sample profile shows tens of thousands of distinct CDR3 sequences; roughly two fifths of them were found once. 8% to 11% of the sample rests with the top ten. These data are taken from a study of breast tumors, draining lymph nodes, adjacent tissues (dated by TCRdb to about 2016). General notes on the study: The study compared TCR beta repertoires across tumor, adjacent nontumor tissue and axillary lymph nodes from breast cancer patients. In human breast cancer, the study set out to assess how tumor, surrounding tissue and draining lymph node repertoires relate to one another and whether T cells might be exchanged between them. What the authors observed across the whole study: Tumor and nontumor tissue repertoires were found to be significantly more similar in luminal-like than in basal-like breast cancer. The conclusion that tumor T cells originate in lymph nodes was framed as consistent with a hypothesis rather than directly demonstrated. Tumor T-cell repertoires showed less diversity than lymph node repertoires and more diversity than nontumor tissue repertoires, and tumor T-cell repertoires showed preferential V and J gene usage. A scenario in which most tumor T cells derive from the lymph node and then expand within tumor tissue was judged to be consistent with the data.

V is trimmed back by 1 base and J by 4 bases, and the junction contains 11 bases that no gene match accounts for. Including the terminal cysteine and phenylalanine, the CDR3 comprises 18 residues. Just CDR3 DNA is preserved here, 54 bases in frame from base 1. The germline V gene yields SGHVS for CDR1 and FQNEAQ for CDR2. This clonotype originated in a female donor with breast cancer. Some clones in this sample may be carry-over from other donors' samples. The V gene is TRBV7-8 and the J gene is TRBJ2-1, and 9 junctional nucleotides match TRBD2. Sequencing input: breast tumor tissue. The DNA sequence follows: TGTGCCAGCAGCTTAGGGCTAGCGGGAATCCCAGAATACAATGAGCAGTTCTTC. Its translation is CASSLGLAGIPEYNEQFF. Beyond the CDR3, the reference TRBV7-8 and TRBJ2-1 genes provide the residues; the full variable domain reads: GAGVSQSPRYKVAKRGQDVALRCDPISGHVSLFWYQQALGQGPEFLTYFQNEAQLDKSGLPSDRFFAERPEGSVSTLKIQRTQQEDSAVYLCASSLGLAGIPEYNEQFFGPGTRLTVL.